The TCR beta chain under discussion was sequenced for a study of glioma-infiltrating T cells after dendritic cell vaccination. As for the study in general: Patients had newly diagnosed or recurrent glioblastoma and received dendritic cell vaccines. Findings of the study overall: No direct clonality-survival link was found; a diverse polyclonal response may matter.

Fresh-frozen tumor tissue and more than two years of survival data were available for all. Primers: 60 V beta forward and 13 J beta reverse. The protocol was immunoSEQ multiplex PCR, while the TCRdb copy is restricted to in-frame clones and leaves out a portion. The sample includes nearly 85,000 clones, around 90% of them seen just once. This CDR3 region has 15 residues. Germline V gives CDR1 MNHEY, CDR2 SVGAGI. V shed 5 bases, J shed 7 bases, and the junction held 10 bases outside the gene matches. As for this clone: Its target is unknown.

This chain links TRBV6-5 with TRBJ2-1; 8 bases map to TRBD2. This TCR came from a human donor with glioblastoma. The sample here was blood, taken before dendritic cell vaccination. CDR3 loop: CASSRGVAGQNEQFF. CDR3 nucleotide sequence: TGTGCCAGCAGTCGCGGGGTAGCGGGGCAAAATGAGCAGTTCTTC.